The 30 T cell receptor beta chains below all came from one sample that was sequenced in a study of control samples from healthy donors and cancer patients. Profiled with immunoSEQ multiplex PCR; TCRdb holds only in-frame clones, not every one. Among about 150,000 clones listed, 85% to 95% were seen once. The source material was blood. These receptors all come from a woman aged 40 to 50 in good health.

The V and J genes are TRBV11-2 and TRBJ2-3, with D tentatively TRBD1 (6 bases). Trimming removed 5 bases from V and 5 bases from J, with 17 bases in between. The CDR3 loop spans 15 amino acids. CDR1 is SGHAT, CDR2 FQNNGV, per germline. CDR3 in DNA: TGTGCCAGCAGCCCCCTGACAGGCCGGGGAGATACGCAGTATTTT. Protein product: CASSPLTGRGDTQYF.

The gene calls are TRBV2 and TRBJ1-5, with 10 bases lining up with TRBD1. V was pared by 8 bases and J by 4 bases, with 8 bases of the junction left unmatched. This CDR3 is built from 15 residues. CDR1 is SNHLY and CDR2 is FYNNEI in the germline V gene. The CDR3 loop reads CASGYGTGVNQPQHF. CDR3 coding DNA: TGTGCCAGCGGTTATGGGACAGGGGTAAATCAGCCCCAGCATTTT.

J is TRBJ2-5 and V is TRBV6-2 or TRBV6-3, with 12 bases lining up with TRBD1. V dropped 2 bases and J dropped 4; count of bases not matched to a gene: 5. The CDR3 has 16 amino acids. Germline-derived CDR1 and CDR2 are MNHEY and SVGEGT. The CDR3 DNA follows: TGTGCCAGCAGTTACCCGGGACAGGGGGCCAGAGAGACCCAGTACTTC. Protein sequence: CASSYPGQGARETQYF.

J is TRBJ1-5 and V is TRBV2; maybe TRBD1 (6 bases). This CDR3 is built from 15 residues. Looked up from germline, CDR1 is SNHLY and CDR2 is FYNNEI. V lost 6 bases and J lost 3, with 15 bases in between. CDR3 sequence reads: CASRTGRGANQPQHF. The CDR3 DNA sequence: TGTGCCAGCAGGACAGGCAGGGGAGCCAATCAGCCCCAGCATTTT.

The chain combines TRBV5-1 with TRBJ2-7; 7 bases are shared with TRBD1. V dropped 3 bases and J dropped 4; count of bases not matched to a gene: 10. This CDR3 spans 15 amino acids. The germline gives CDR1 SGHRS, CDR2 YFSETQ. The CDR3 nucleotides read TGCGCCAGCAGCTCGTCCGGGACAGATAATTACGAGCAGTACTTC. Translated, it gives CASSSSGTDNYEQYF.

J is TRBJ2-5 and V is TRBV11-3; perhaps TRBD1 as D (5 bases). Per germline, CDR1 SGHNT and CDR2 YENEEA. The CDR3 contains 16 residues. Trimming removed 1 base from V and 0 bases from J, with 12 bases in between. CDR3 DNA: TGTGCCAGCAGCTTAGGATCAGGGTGGGACCAAGAGACCCAGTACTTC. This translates into CASSLGSGWDQETQYF.

This clone was detected only once. This chain links TRBV24-1 with TRBJ2-1, with TRBD1 identical over 7 bases. The CDR3 consists of 19 residues. V dropped 2 bases and J dropped 9; count of bases not matched to a gene: 21. The V gene's germline CDR1 is KGHDR and CDR2 SFDVKD. The CDR3 protein is CATSDSTYRGPKRTGEQFF. CDR3 bases: TGTGCCACCAGTGATTCCACTTACAGGGGACCTAAAAGGACTGGTGAGCAGTTCTTC.

V usage is TRBV6-5 and J usage is TRBJ2-5, with D unresolved. The CDR3 runs to 13 residues. Germline V gives CDR1 MNHEY, CDR2 SVGAGI. The V gene lost 4 bases and the J gene lost 7 bases, with 13 bases spanning the gap. The CDR3 nucleotides read TGTGCCAGCAGTTCACCCGGATCCTGGACCCAGTACTTC. It translates to CASSSPGSWTQYF.

In its sample, this clone was seen once. V usage is TRBV27 and J usage is TRBJ1-6; a weak D match, TRBD1 (5 bases). From germline, CDR1 is MNHEY and CDR2 SMNVEV (reference sequence). V lost 8 bases to trimming and J lost 7 bases, with 12 bases between them. CDR3 size: 13 residues. The CDR3 spells CASRGTSNSPLHF. As DNA, the CDR3 is TGTGCCAGCCGAGGGACCAGCAATTCACCCCTCCACTTT.

This chain links TRBV9 with TRBJ1-2; D might be TRBD1 (5 bases). V dropped 2 bases and J dropped 4 bases, with 9 bases sitting between them. The CDR3 is 13 residues long. Germline V gene sequence: CDR1 SGDLS, CDR2 YYNGEE. CDR3 DNA sequence: TGTGCCAGCAGCGTGGACGACAGCTATGGCTACACCTTC. Residues: CASSVDDSYGYTF.

This sequence joins TRBV2 and TRBJ1-5; D is uncertain. This CDR3 has 14 amino acids. V was trimmed by 6 bases and J by 6 bases, leaving 15 bases between them. Germline CDR1 is SNHLY and CDR2 is FYNNEI. CDR3 loop: CASRIDTAGQPQHF. CDR3 sequence (DNA): TGTGCCAGCAGGATTGACACGGCGGGTCAGCCCCAGCATTTT.

With regard to this clone: Other DNA sequences in the sample encode the same CDR3. The chain joins TRBV9 to TRBJ1-2; no clear D. Trimming cost V 0 bases and J 4 bases, with 4 bases left between them. This CDR3 is built from 12 residues. Germline V gives CDR1 SGDLS, CDR2 YYNGEE. DNA of the CDR3: TGTGCCAGCAGCGTAGATGGCTATGGCTACACCTTC. It yields the protein CASSVDGYGYTF.

The rearrangement joins TRBV12-5 to TRBJ1-2; D gene uncertain. CDR1 LGHNT and CDR2 FRNRAP come from the germline V gene. The CDR3 runs to 12 residues. The V and J ends lost 1 base and 8 bases respectively, with 8 bases between them. The CDR3 DNA reads as TGTGCTAGTGGTTTGGGAGGGAGGGGCTACACCTTC. Encoded protein: CASGLGGRGYTF.

This chain uses TRBV29-1 with TRBJ1-2; D is uncertain. Germline V lookup: CDR1 SQVTM, CDR2 ANQGSEA. V gave up 4 bases and J gave up 2 bases, with 14 bases separating them. The CDR3 is made up of 14 amino acids. The CDR3 bases are TGCAGCGTTGGACGGACGGACTCCAACTATGGCTACACCTTC. Translation: CSVGRTDSNYGYTF.

The CDR3 DNA reads TGTGCCACCAGCAGAGACCTAGGAGAGACCCAGTACTTC. Its protein product is CATSRDLGETQYF. The genes are TRBV15 and TRBJ2-5; D unresolved. Germline V gives CDR1 LNHNV, CDR2 YYDKDF (reference sequence). The ends were cut back, 0 bases at V and 4 bases at J, with 6 bases in the middle. This CDR3 contains 13 residues.

The chain joins TRBV3-1 (or the pseudogene TRBV3-2) to TRBJ2-1; D unresolved. The V and J ends lost 5 bases and 1 base respectively, with 0 bases between them. The germline V gene encodes CDR1 LGHDT and CDR2 YNNKEL (reference sequence). This CDR3 is built from 11 residues. The CDR3 region has the DNA TGTGCCAGCAGCTCCTACAATGAGCAGTTCTTC. Translating gives CASSSYNEQFF.

This clone was seen more than once but under ten times. The CDR3 DNA sequence: TGTGCCAGCAGCCAAGAAGTGGGGCACGGCTACACCTTC. It yields the protein CASSQEVGHGYTF. This sequence joins TRBV3-1 (or the pseudogene TRBV3-2) and TRBJ1-2; the D gene is possibly TRBD1 (5 bases). The CDR3 extends over 13 amino acids. With 0 bases removed from V and 8 bases from J, the gap between germline ends came to 10 bases. Per germline, CDR1 LGHDT and CDR2 YNNKEL (reference sequence).

This clone was counted once. This chain links TRBV20-1 with TRBJ2-1; no firm D call. The CDR3 spans 11 residues. Germline-derived CDR1 and CDR2 are DFQATT and SNEGSKA (reference sequence). V was shortened by 2 bases and J by 5 bases, with 4 bases between the two germline ends. CDR3 loop: CSARRDNEQFF. CDR3 nucleotide sequence: TGCAGTGCTAGACGGGACAATGAGCAGTTCTTC.

V usage is TRBV19 and J usage is TRBJ1-6; the D is unclear. This CDR3 has 15 amino acids. The ends were cut back, 4 bases at V and 9 bases at J, with 16 bases in the middle. The germline V gene has CDR1 LNHDA and CDR2 SQIVND (reference sequence). The CDR3 protein is CASSTSGDSGSPLHF. In DNA form, the CDR3 reads TGTGCCAGTAGTACCTCAGGAGATTCGGGTTCACCCCTCCACTTT.

The V and J genes are TRBV5-1 and TRBJ1-6; D not resolved. V dropped 0 bases and J dropped 15 bases, with 22 bases sitting between them. The CDR3 has 16 amino acids. Germline values: CDR1 SGHRS, CDR2 YFSETQ. The CDR3 sequence: CASSLVLGEWAQDLHF. CDR3 in DNA: TGCGCCAGCAGCTTGGTCCTTGGTGAGTGGGCCCAGGACCTCCACTTT.

The rearrangement joins TRBV18 to TRBJ1-2; 8 bases fit TRBD1. The CDR3 is made up of 12 amino acids. V shed 3 bases and J 7 bases; nucleotides not matched to a gene: 1. Germline loops: CDR1 KGHSH, CDR2 LQKENI. The CDR3, as DNA: TGTGCCAGCTCACCCGACAGGGGTGGCTACACCTTC. Its translation: CASSPDRGGYTF.

As for this clone: The sample contains more than one DNA sequence encoding this CDR3. V is TRBV12-5 and J is TRBJ1-5; D perhaps matches TRBD1 (5 bases). V was shortened by 0 bases and J by 4 bases, with 10 bases between the two germline ends. Germline assignment: CDR1 LGHNT and CDR2 FRNRAP. The CDR3 runs 15 residues. The CDR3 DNA sequence: TGTGCTAGTGGTTTGGTGCGGGGGGGTAATCAGCCCCAGCATTTT. Residues: CASGLVRGGNQPQHF. Looking up the rest from reference TRBV12-5 and TRBJ1-5 gives the full variable domain: DARVTQTPRHKVTEMGQEVTMRCQPILGHNTVFWYRQTMMQGLELLAYFRNRAPLDDSGMPKDRFSAEMPDATLATLKIQPSEPRDSAVYFCASGLVRGGNQPQHFGDGTRLSIL.

The CDR3 region has the DNA TGCGCCAGCAGCCCGGGGGCCAACAGGCTATACACTGGGGCCAACGTCCTGACTTTC. It yields the protein CASSPGANRLYTGANVLTF. V and J are TRBV5-1 and TRBJ2-6; the D gene could be TRBD1 or TRBD2 (6 bases each). Trimming took off 4 bases at V and 2 bases at J, with 22 bases between the two ends. The CDR3 sequence is 19 residues long. Germline V gene data show CDR1 as SGHRS and CDR2 as YFSETQ. The full variable domain, rest sourced from reference TRBV5-1 and TRBJ2-6, is KAGVTQTPRYLIKTRGQQVTLSCSPISGHRSVSWYQQTPGQGLQFLFEYFSETQRNKGNFPGRFSGRQFSNSRSEMNVSTLELGDSALYLCASSPGANRLYTGANVLTFGAGSRLTVL.

The chain recombines TRBV10-1 with TRBJ2-3; D gene ambiguous. The CDR3 loop spans 15 amino acids. Trimming shortened V by 3 bases and J by 0 bases, and 10 bases separated the two germline ends. Germline V gene lookup returns CDR1 WNHNN and CDR2 SYGVQD (reference sequence). This CDR3 reads CASSESGSSTDTQYF. As DNA, the CDR3 is TGCGCCAGCAGTGAATCTGGGTCCAGCACAGATACGCAGTATTTT.

This clone appeared once. The chain carries TRBV6-1 and TRBJ2-2; possibly TRBD1 for D (7 bases). V lost 0 bases, J lost 9 bases, and 17 bases lay in between. Per germline, CDR1 MNHNS and CDR2 SASEGT. This CDR3 spans 16 amino acids. The CDR3 region is CASSEAIQGGARELFF. The CDR3 DNA reads TGTGCCAGCAGTGAAGCGATCCAGGGGGGTGCGCGGGAGCTGTTTTTT.

This clone was recorded only once. The CDR3, as DNA: TGTGCCAGCTCACCAACGGACAGGGGCCGAGCGAACACCGGGGAGCTGTTTTTT. This sequence encodes CASSPTDRGRANTGELFF. V gene TRBV18 combines with J gene TRBJ2-2; 9 nucleotides align to TRBD1. The V gene end was trimmed by 2 bases and the J gene end by 0 bases; junction bases not matched to a gene: 7. CDR3 length: 18 amino acids. Germline CDR1 reads KGHSH; CDR2 reads LQKENI. Full variable domain (missing parts from reference TRBV18 and TRBJ2-2): NAGVMQNPRHLVRRRGQEARLRCSPMKGHSHVYWYRQLPEEGLKFMVYLQKENIIDESGMPKERFSAEFPKEGPSILRIQQVVRGDSAAYFCASSPTDRGRANTGELFFGEGSRLTVL.

The V and J genes are TRBV30 and TRBJ1-1; D is possibly TRBD1 (6 bases). The CDR3 runs to 15 residues. CDR1 and CDR2 (germline): GTSNPN, SVGIG (reference sequence). The V and J ends lost 1 base and 5 bases respectively, with 17 bases between them. This CDR3 reads CAWSGDFRGGTEAFF. The CDR3 nucleotides read TGTGCCTGGAGTGGAGATTTCAGGGGAGGGACTGAAGCTTTCTTT.

The chain employs TRBV9 and TRBJ1-6; 8 bases line up with TRBD1. The V gene's germline CDR1 is SGDLS and CDR2 YYNGEE. This CDR3 region has 14 residues. J was trimmed by 7 bases and V by 3 bases; bases with no gene match: 3. In DNA, the CDR3 is TGTGCCAGCAGCGGGACAGGGAGGAATTCACCCCTCCACTTT. It translates to CASSGTGRNSPLHF.

The chain combines TRBV7-2 with TRBJ1-4; D might be TRBD1 (5 bases). The CDR3 is made up of 15 amino acids. V was clipped by 5 bases and J by 5 bases, with 15 bases between them. Germline V CDR1 and CDR2: SGHTA, FQGNSA. CDR3 DNA sequence: TGTGCCAGCAGCATCAGGGAGTCACTCAATGAAAAACTGTTTTTT. Translated, it gives CASSIRESLNEKLFF.

This clone was seen once. The rearrangement joins TRBV6-5 to TRBJ1-2, with 8 bases identical to TRBD1. Germline CDR1 MNHEY, CDR2 SVGAGI. This CDR3 has 12 residues. The junction had 6 bases not matched to a gene; V was cut back by 8 bases and J by 7 bases. The chain's CDR3 is CASLQGGSGYTF. In nucleotides, the CDR3 is TGTGCCAGCTTACAGGGGGGGTCTGGCTACACCTTC.